This T cell receptor beta chain was observed in a study of CD8 T cells in ankylosing spondylitis. Study-level findings and limits: Seemingly characteristic of ankylosing spondylitis blood was a TCR beta motif consisting of roughly 8 highly homologous variants.

This clonotype was observed a handful of times. Its antigen is not identified. The V end lost 5 bases, the J end lost 8 bases, and 18 bases lay between the germline ends. Germline CDR1 and CDR2: SEHNR and FQNEAQ (reference sequence). CDR3 length equals 15 residues. TCR beta libraries were made by quantitative 5'-RACE with molecular barcodes. TCRdb processed the 5' RACE reads anew with MiXCR; each CDR3 protein has one entry. The sample lists hundreds of thousands of distinct CDR3 sequences; about a sixth were seen once. The sequencing sample was made of blood, either unsorted or a sorted T cell fraction (not recorded which). The rearrangement joins TRBV7-9 to TRBJ1-4; possible D gene TRBD1, 5 bases. The receptor was derived from a male donor with ankylosing spondylitis. CDR3 protein: CASSLLIDRGEKLFF. CDR3 nucleotides: TGTGCCAGCAGCCTCCTAATAGATAGGGGCGAAAAACTGTTTTTT.